This TCR beta chain was captured in a study of cytotoxic CD8 clonotypes in ibrutinib-treated CLL. Study as a whole: Patients: eleven to twelve relapsed/refractory, some 15 treatment-naive, fewer than 18 IGHV unmutated.

The protocol was immunoSEQ multiplex PCR, while the TCRdb copy is restricted to in-frame clones and leaves out a portion. Of about 130,000 clones in the sample, 79% were seen once. CDR3 size: 15 residues. Trimming shortened V by 2 bases and J by 5 bases, and 12 bases separated the two germline ends. The germline V gene encodes CDR1 MGHDK and CDR2 SYGVNS. Frozen-stored PBMCs produced 1.5 to 2.5 micrograms of genomic DNA for TCR beta libraries. The sequence derives from a human donor with chronic lymphocytic leukemia. Sample: PBMCs, taken after 12 months of ibrutinib treatment. This chain connects TRBV25-1 to TRBJ1-4; no reliable D call. CDR3 nucleotide sequence: TGTGCCAGCAGTGAAAGGCCCCAGGACAATGAAAAACTGTTTTTT. Amino acid sequence: CASSERPQDNEKLFF.